This T cell receptor (beta chain) is from a study of T cell responses to AZD1222 COVID-19 vaccine. The CDR3 spans 14 residues. The germline V gene encodes CDR1 KGHDR and CDR2 SFDVKD. The V end lost 0 bases, the J end lost 4 bases, and 7 bases lay between the germline ends. Measured with immunoSEQ multiplex PCR; TCRdb has only the in-frame clones, and not every one. The data contain 120,000 to 150,000 clones, around 90% of them seen just once; the ten biggest clones take up approximately 1.8%. This clonotype originated in an adult who received the AZD1222 COVID-19 vaccine. The specimen was peripheral blood, collected 28 days after the second AZD1222 dose. The V call is TRBV24-1, the J call TRBJ2-3; unclear D gene. CDR3 amino acids: CATSDLQFSDTQYF. In DNA, the CDR3 is TGTGCCACCAGTGATTTGCAATTTTCAGATACGCAGTATTTT.